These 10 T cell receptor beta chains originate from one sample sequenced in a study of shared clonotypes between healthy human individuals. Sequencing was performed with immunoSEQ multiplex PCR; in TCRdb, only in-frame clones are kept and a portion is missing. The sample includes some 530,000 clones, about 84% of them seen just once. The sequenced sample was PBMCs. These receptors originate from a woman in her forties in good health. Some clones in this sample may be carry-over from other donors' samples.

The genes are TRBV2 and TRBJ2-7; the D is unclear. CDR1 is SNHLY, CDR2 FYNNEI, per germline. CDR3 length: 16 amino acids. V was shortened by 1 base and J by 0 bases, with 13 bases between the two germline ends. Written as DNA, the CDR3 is TGTGCCAGCAGTGAAGGGGCAGCTACCAACTCCTACGAGCAGTACTTC. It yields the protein CASSEGAATNSYEQYF.

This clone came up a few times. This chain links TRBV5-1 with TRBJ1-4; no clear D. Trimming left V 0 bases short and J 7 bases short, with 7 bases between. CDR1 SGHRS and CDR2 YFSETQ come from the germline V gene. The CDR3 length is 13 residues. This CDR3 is CASSLVVGEKLFF. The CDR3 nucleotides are TGCGCCAGCAGCTTGGTCGTGGGTGAAAAACTGTTTTTT.

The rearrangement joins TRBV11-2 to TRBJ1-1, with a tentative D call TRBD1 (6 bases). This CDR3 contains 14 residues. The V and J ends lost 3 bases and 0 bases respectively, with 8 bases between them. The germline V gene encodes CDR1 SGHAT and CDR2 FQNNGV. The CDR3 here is CASSFAGVNTEAFF. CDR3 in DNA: TGTGCCAGCAGCTTCGCAGGGGTGAACACTGAAGCTTTCTTT.

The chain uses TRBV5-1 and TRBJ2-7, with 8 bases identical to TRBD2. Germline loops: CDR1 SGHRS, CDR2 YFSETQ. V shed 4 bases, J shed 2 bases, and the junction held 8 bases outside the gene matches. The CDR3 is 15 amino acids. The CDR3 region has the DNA TGCGCCAGCAGCCGGGGGAGCGGGAGCGCCTACGAGCAGTACTTC. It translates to CASSRGSGSAYEQYF. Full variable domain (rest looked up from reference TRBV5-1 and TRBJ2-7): KAGVTQTPRYLIKTRGQQVTLSCSPISGHRSVSWYQQTPGQGLQFLFEYFSETQRNKGNFPGRFSGRQFSNSRSEMNVSTLELGDSALYLCASSRGSGSAYEQYFGPGTRLTVT.

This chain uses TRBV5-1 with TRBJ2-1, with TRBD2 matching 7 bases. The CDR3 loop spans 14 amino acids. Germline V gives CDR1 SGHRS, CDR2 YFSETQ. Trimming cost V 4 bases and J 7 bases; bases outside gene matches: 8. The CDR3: CASSPGLVGNEQFF. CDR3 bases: TGCGCCAGCAGCCCCGGACTAGTTGGGAATGAGCAGTTCTTC.

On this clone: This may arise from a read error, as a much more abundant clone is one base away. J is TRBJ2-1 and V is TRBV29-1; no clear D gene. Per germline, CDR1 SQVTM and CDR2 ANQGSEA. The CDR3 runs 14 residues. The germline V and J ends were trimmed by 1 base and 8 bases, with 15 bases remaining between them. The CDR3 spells CSVEVRVLGDEQFF. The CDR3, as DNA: TGCAGCGTTGAAGTTAGGGTTCTCGGCGATGAGCAGTTCTTC.

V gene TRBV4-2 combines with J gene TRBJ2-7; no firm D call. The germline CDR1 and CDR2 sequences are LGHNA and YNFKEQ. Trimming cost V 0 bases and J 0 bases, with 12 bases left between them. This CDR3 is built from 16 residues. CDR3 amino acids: CASSQDWGKNSYEQYF. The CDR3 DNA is TGTGCCAGCAGCCAAGATTGGGGAAAAAACTCCTACGAGCAGTACTTC.

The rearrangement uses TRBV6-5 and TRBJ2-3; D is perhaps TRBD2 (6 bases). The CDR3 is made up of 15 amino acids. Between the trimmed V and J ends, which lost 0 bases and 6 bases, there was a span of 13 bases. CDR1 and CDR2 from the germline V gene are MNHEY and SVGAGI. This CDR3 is CASSYSSSAVDTQYF. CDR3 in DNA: TGTGCCAGCAGTTACTCGTCTAGCGCGGTGGATACGCAGTATTTT.

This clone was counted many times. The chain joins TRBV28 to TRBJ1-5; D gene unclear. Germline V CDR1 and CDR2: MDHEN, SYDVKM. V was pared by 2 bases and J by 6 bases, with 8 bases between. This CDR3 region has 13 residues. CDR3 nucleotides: TGTGCCAGCAGTTTAGGTCCGGGTCAGCCCCAGCATTTT. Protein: CASSLGPGQPQHF.

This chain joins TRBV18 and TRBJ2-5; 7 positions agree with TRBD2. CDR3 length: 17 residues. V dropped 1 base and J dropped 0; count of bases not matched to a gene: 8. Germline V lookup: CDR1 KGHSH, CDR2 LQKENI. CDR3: CASSPQAAGLNQETQYF. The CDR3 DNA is TGTGCCAGCTCACCACAGGCAGCGGGGTTAAACCAAGAGACCCAGTACTTC.